A single sample gave rise to the 5 T cell receptor beta chains below, sequenced in a study of vaccination and CD4 T cells after COVID-19. Oncomine TCR Beta short-read sequencing was applied to DNA from cultured CD4+ T cells. Genomic DNA was isolated from CD4+ T cells that had been cultured. TCRdb ran MiXCR on the PCR reads and lists one entry per CDR3 protein. The profile shows some 9,000 distinct CDR3 sequences, 25% to 35% of them singletons. The antigens these receptors bind are not known. Treatment in this sample: roughly 10-day PBMC culture with coronavirus spike peptide pools or control peptides (ViraFEST assay). Samples of CD4+ T cells were obtained from the unexposed donor before the COVID-19 pandemic (2011-2018). Source material: CD4+ T cells from blood, cultured in vitro. These receptors were collected from a human donor in good health.

By frequency in the sample, this clonotype is medium-sized. The chain links TRBV20-1 to TRBJ2-2; 7 bases map to TRBD2. Trimming at V came to 0 bases and at J to 4 bases, leaving 2 bases not matched to a gene. Germline V gene lookup returns CDR1 DFQATT and CDR2 SNEGSKA (reference sequence). The CDR3 has 14 amino acids. The CDR3 DNA is TGCAGTGCTAGAGATCCTAGCGGCACCGGGGAGCTGTTTTTT. As protein: CSARDPSGTGELFF.

The genes are TRBV7-2 and TRBJ2-3, with 7 bases fitting TRBD2. Germline values: CDR1 SGHTA, CDR2 FQGNSA. The CDR3 length is 15 residues. J gave up 5 bases and V 1 base, and 6 bases lay outside the gene matches. In DNA form, the CDR3 reads TGTGCCAGCAGCTTAGGTTCGGGGGGAGGAGATACGCAGTATTTT. Translated, it gives CASSLGSGGGDTQYF.

CDR3 residues: CASSVGTGNYGYTF. As DNA, the CDR3 is TGTGCCAGCAGTGTTGGGACGGGAAACTATGGCTACACCTTC. This rearrangement joins TRBV6-1 to TRBJ1-2; the D gene is possibly TRBD1 (5 bases). CDR3 length: 14 amino acids. Trimming cost V 4 bases and J 2 bases, with 11 bases left between them. Germline CDR1 and CDR2: MNHNS and SASEGT.

The CDR3 loop reads CASRPRPSSYNEQFF. The CDR3 nucleotides are TGTGCCAGCAGACCGCGCCCCAGCTCCTACAATGAGCAGTTCTTC. V gene TRBV6-1 combines with J gene TRBJ2-1; no reliable D call. Trimming left V 6 bases short and J 0 bases short, with 12 bases between. This CDR3 is 15 amino acids long. CDR1 MNHNS and CDR2 SASEGT come from the germline V gene.

The chain carries TRBV9 and TRBJ2-7; D tentatively reads TRBD1 or TRBD2 (6 bases each). The CDR3 runs 14 residues. CDR1 SGDLS and CDR2 YYNGEE come from the germline V gene. The ends were cut back, 0 bases at V and 7 bases at J, with 14 bases in the middle. This CDR3 is CASSVAPGAGEQYF. The CDR3 DNA is TGTGCCAGCAGCGTAGCTCCGGGGGCTGGTGAGCAGTACTTC.